This entry describes one T cell receptor (beta chain). The data were taken from a study of blood T cell repertoires in COVID-19. Here immunoSEQ multiplex PCR was the method, and the copy in TCRdb shows in-frame clones only, minus some. The sample shows some 220,000 clones, 65% to 90% of them seen only once. The CDR3 consists of 15 residues. Trimming at V came to 2 bases and at J to 1 base, leaving 3 bases not matched to a gene. Germline V gene lookup returns CDR1 SGHNT and CDR2 YYREEE (reference sequence). The sequenced sample consisted of peripheral blood. The receptor was derived from a woman in her sixties or seventies with COVID-19, enrolled during active disease. This chain connects TRBV5-4 to TRBJ1-1; 9 positions match TRBD1. The CDR3 loop is CASSLGTGRNTEAFF. The CDR3 nucleotides read TGTGCCAGCAGCTTAGGGACAGGGAGGAACACTGAAGCTTTCTTT.